This T cell receptor beta chain comes out of a study of blood T cells in healthy people across ages. The authors isolated at least 6.5 million PBMCs per sample. There were at least 5.5 micrograms of total RNA extracted from every sample. Germline CDR1 reads MGHRA; CDR2 reads YSYEKL. The CDR3 loop spans 14 amino acids. The V gene end was trimmed by 0 bases and the J gene end by 10 bases; junction bases not matched to a gene: 8. Through a sample-barcoded 5' primer and a J-beta primer mix, a second PCR was run for roughly 6 to 12 cycles. TCRdb processed the 5' RACE reads anew with MiXCR; each CDR3 protein has one entry. The sample includes 1,800,000 or so distinct CDR3 sequences, more than 35% of them seen just once. General study results and limits: Measured against age, TCR beta diversity per million T cells decreased in a roughly linear manner. The lack of PBMC sorting stopped any conclusive naive versus antigen-experienced comparison.

Only a few counts were recorded for this clonotype. Its antigen is not known. The sequencing sample was made of blood. The rearrangement joins TRBV4-1 to TRBJ2-7, with 8 nucleotides matching TRBD1. The receptor's source is a human donor in good health. CDR3 coding DNA: TGCGCCAGCAGCCAAGATGCGGACAGGGTCCCCCAGTACTTC. Translating gives CASSQDADRVPQYF.